The sequence of this T cell receptor beta chain was determined in a study of CD8+ T cells in alopecia areata. Study-level findings and limits: In patients, TCRs were shared less clearly than in mice, and HLA may possibly be involved. When scalp samples are sequenced, resident alphabeta T cells of normal skin are also captured. An increase in clonality over normal scalp was evident in lesional scalp, especially alopecia totalis/universalis.

A remark on this clone: Its antigen is undetermined.

This CDR3 is 12 amino acids long. Germline CDR1 is MGHRA and CDR2 is YSYEKL. With 0 bases removed from V and 10 bases from J, the gap between germline ends came to 7 bases. RNA was extracted and reverse transcribed into cDNA as the sequencing template. Sequenced by immunoSEQ multiplex PCR; TCRdb stores in-frame clones only, minus some. The sample records 110,000 to 150,000 clones, around two thirds being singletons. From PBMCs, CD4+ and CD8+ T cells were sorted. The clonotype originates from a human donor in good health. Sample: CD8+ T cells sorted from blood. V gene TRBV4-1 combines with J gene TRBJ2-1; no reliable D call. CDR3 sequence reads: CASSQDFAEQFF. DNA of the CDR3: TGCGCCAGCAGCCAAGATTTTGCGGAGCAGTTCTTC.